These 14 T cell receptor beta chains originate from one sample sequenced in a study of cytomegalovirus exposure and HLA in healthy donors. The PCR used 60 Vbeta and 13 Jbeta primers. Some clones are missing from TCRdb's copy, which holds only in-frame ones; the method was immunoSEQ multiplex PCR. The data hold 90,000 to 120,000 clones, with around three quarters observed a single time. Sequencing was done on a sample of PBMCs. The receptors were gathered from a female donor in good health and CMV-seropositive.

Remarks on this clone: At one end the junction does not follow the germline gene, possibly because of a read error. The rearrangement joins TRBV7-9 to TRBJ2-1; TRBD2 matches 12 bases. The CDR3 sequence is 18 residues long. Germline-derived CDR1 and CDR2 are SEHNR and FQNEAQ (reference sequence). CDR3 loop: CSSSLGPPSGRVDNEQFF. DNA for the CDR3: TGTTCCAGCAGCTTGGGCCCCCCTAGCGGGAGGGTCGACAATGAGCAGTTCTTC.

Concerning this clone itself: Other nucleotide sequences from this sample produce the same CDR3. The V gene is TRBV27, the J gene TRBJ1-2; tentative D call: TRBD1 (5 bases). Germline V gene sequence: CDR1 MNHEY, CDR2 SMNVEV (reference sequence). The CDR3 is 12 amino acids. The germline V and J ends were trimmed by 4 bases and 8 bases, with 11 bases remaining between them. The CDR3 DNA reads as TGTGCCAGCAGTTCCCAGGGTTACGGCTACACCTTC. Residues: CASSSQGYGYTF.

This sequence joins TRBV4-3 and TRBJ2-5; the match to TRBD2 covers 9 bases. Per germline, CDR1 LGHNA and CDR2 YSLEER. This CDR3 has 17 residues. V lost 0 bases and J lost 10; bases outside the gene matches: 15. The CDR3 DNA reads as TGCGCCAGCAGCCAAGATCTGACTAGCGGTATAAAAAGCGGCCAGTACTTC. Protein sequence: CASSQDLTSGIKSGQYF.

This clone turned up a few times. The chain carries TRBV10-2 and TRBJ1-2, with TRBD1 identical over 7 bases. This CDR3 comprises 14 residues. Trimming removed 8 bases from V and 8 bases from J; junction bases left unmatched: 14. The germline V gene encodes CDR1 WSHSY and CDR2 SAAADI. CDR3 in DNA: TGCGCCAGCTACCTAGGTGAGGGGGCGGAGGGCTACACCTTC. This sequence encodes CASYLGEGAEGYTF.

The rearrangement joins TRBV6-1 to TRBJ1-2; a weak D match, TRBD1 (5 bases). Deletions cut 10 bases from V and 5 bases from J, with 17 bases between. In germline, CDR1 is MNHNS, CDR2 SASEGT. This CDR3 spans 13 amino acids. The CDR3 DNA sequence: TGTGCCACCCAAACCAGGGAAAGTTATGGCTACACCTTC. The encoded protein is CATQTRESYGYTF.

This clone was recorded once. CDR3 nucleotide sequence: TGCGCCAGCGGGACTAGCGGGAGGGATGAGCAGTTCTTC. Translating it yields CASGTSGRDEQFF. This rearrangement joins TRBV5-1 to TRBJ2-1, with 16 bases matching TRBD2. CDR3 size: 13 residues. V dropped 7 bases and J dropped 8; count of bases not matched to a gene: 0. Germline CDR1 SGHRS, CDR2 YFSETQ.

The rearrangement links TRBV10-2 to TRBJ2-1; 15 nucleotides align to TRBD2. Germline assignment: CDR1 WSHSY and CDR2 SAAADI. J lost 9 bases, V lost 11 bases, and 5 bases had no gene match. This CDR3 has 13 amino acids. Here the CDR3 DNA reads TGCGCCGGTGGACTAGCGGGAGGGCGTGAGCAGTTCTTC. It yields the protein CAGGLAGGREQFF.

CDR3 nucleotide sequence: TGTGCCAGTAGTTTCAGGGTTCCCGGGGAGCTGTTTTTT. Its translation is CASSFRVPGELFF. This rearrangement joins TRBV19 to TRBJ2-2, with D possibly being TRBD1 (5 bases). The CDR3 spans 13 residues. Germline CDR1 is LNHDA and CDR2 is SQIVND (reference sequence). V was trimmed by 5 bases and J by 6 bases, leaving 10 bases between them.

The chain joins TRBV7-8 to TRBJ1-1, with 8 bases aligning to TRBD1. The CDR3 covers 15 residues. V shed 2 bases and J 3 bases; nucleotides not matched to a gene: 5. From germline, CDR1 is SGHVS and CDR2 FQNEAQ. CDR3 loop: CASSLQGAMDTEAFF. CDR3 DNA sequence: TGTGCCAGCAGCTTACAGGGGGCGATGGACACTGAAGCTTTCTTT. The whole variable domain, filled in from reference TRBV7-8 and TRBJ1-1, reads GAGVSQSPRYKVAKRGQDVALRCDPISGHVSLFWYQQALGQGPEFLTYFQNEAQLDKSGLPSDRFFAERPEGSVSTLKIQRTQQEDSAVYLCASSLQGAMDTEAFFGQGTRLTVV.

In DNA, the CDR3 is TGTGCCAGCAGCTCCTGGCGGGGGGGCCCCTACGAGCAGTACTTC. It translates to CASSSWRGGPYEQYF. The chain uses TRBV7-8 and TRBJ2-7; 9 bases fit TRBD2. Trimming removed 4 bases from V and 2 bases from J; junction bases left unmatched: 6. From germline, CDR1 is SGHVS and CDR2 FQNEAQ. This CDR3 is 15 amino acids long.

This chain uses TRBV18 with TRBJ2-1, with 9 bases lining up with TRBD2. Losses at the gene ends were 0 bases for V and 2 bases for J; bases not matched to a gene: 5. The germline V gene encodes CDR1 KGHSH and CDR2 LQKENI. The CDR3 runs 17 residues. This chain's CDR3 is CASSPPGLAGPYNEQFF. The CDR3 DNA is TGTGCCAGCTCACCACCGGGGCTAGCGGGGCCCTACAATGAGCAGTTCTTC. Based on the CDR3 plus reference TRBV18 and TRBJ2-1, the full variable domain is NAGVMQNPRHLVRRRGQEARLRCSPMKGHSHVYWYRQLPEEGLKFMVYLQKENIIDESGMPKERFSAEFPKEGPSILRIQQVVRGDSAAYFCASSPPGLAGPYNEQFFGPGTRLTVL.

The V and J genes are TRBV30 and TRBJ1-6, with TRBD1 as a possible D gene (5 bases). CDR1 GTSNPN and CDR2 SVGIG come from the germline V gene (reference sequence). Trimming took 0 bases from V and 7 from J, leaving 10 bases between them. The CDR3 is 14 residues long. CDR3 nucleotide sequence: TGTGCCTGGAGTGTCGGGGGGTCGAATTCACCCCTCCACTTT. Translated, it gives CAWSVGGSNSPLHF.

The gene calls are TRBV2 and TRBJ2-7; TRBD2 matches 8 bases. The V and J ends lost 5 bases and 6 bases, in that order; junction bases with no gene match: 15. The CDR3 covers 16 residues. Germline CDR1 and CDR2: SNHLY and FYNNEI. This chain's CDR3 is CASSQNPLPTSGEQYF. CDR3 DNA sequence: TGTGCCAGCAGTCAAAACCCTCTCCCTACTAGCGGCGAGCAGTACTTC.

This clone was seen just once. The chain couples TRBV9 to TRBJ2-5; 8 positions match TRBD1. The germline V gene encodes CDR1 SGDLS and CDR2 YYNGEE. This CDR3 comprises 16 residues. J lost 4 bases, V lost 1 base, and 9 bases had no gene match. As DNA, the CDR3 is TGTGCCAGCAGCGTACGGCAGGGGGCGATTAGAGAGACCCAGTACTTC. Its protein product is CASSVRQGAIRETQYF.